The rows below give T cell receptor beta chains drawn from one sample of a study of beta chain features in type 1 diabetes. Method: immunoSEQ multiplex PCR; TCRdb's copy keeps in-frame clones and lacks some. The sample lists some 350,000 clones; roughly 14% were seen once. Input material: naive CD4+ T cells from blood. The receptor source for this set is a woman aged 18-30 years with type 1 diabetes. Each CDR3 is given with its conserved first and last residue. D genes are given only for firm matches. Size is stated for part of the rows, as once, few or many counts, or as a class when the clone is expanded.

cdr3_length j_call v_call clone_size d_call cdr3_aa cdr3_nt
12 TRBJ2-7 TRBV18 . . CASSPGRSEQYF TGTGCCAGCTCACCGGGGAGGTCCGAGCAGTACTTC
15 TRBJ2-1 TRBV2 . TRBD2 CASSELGLALNEQFF TGTGCCAGCAGTGAATTGGGACTAGCGCTGAATGAGCAGTTCTTC
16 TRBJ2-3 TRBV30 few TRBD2 CAWSLLAGGLTDTQYF TGTGCCTGGAGCCTTCTAGCGGGAGGGCTCACAGATACGCAGTATTTT
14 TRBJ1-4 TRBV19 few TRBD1 CASSSQGEGEKLFF TGTGCCAGTAGTTCACAGGGGGAAGGTGAAAAACTGTTTTTT
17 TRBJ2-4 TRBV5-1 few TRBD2 CASSSIGREGAKNIQYF TGCGCCAGCAGCTCCATAGGGCGGGAGGGAGCCAAAAACATTCAGTACTTC
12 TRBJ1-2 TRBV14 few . CASSGLRGGYTF TGTGCCAGCAGCGGTCTTAGGGGTGGCTACACCTTC
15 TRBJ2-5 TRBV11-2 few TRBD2 CASSSQGLAGETQYF TGTGCCAGCAGCTCACAGGGACTAGCGGGGGAGACCCAGTACTTC
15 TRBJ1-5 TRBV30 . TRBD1 CAWSSGTVSNQPQHF TGTGCCTGGAGTAGTGGGACAGTTAGCAATCAGCCCCAGCATTTT
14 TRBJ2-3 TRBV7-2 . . CASSLDYHPDTQYF TGTGCCAGCAGCTTGGACTACCACCCGGATACGCAGTATTTT
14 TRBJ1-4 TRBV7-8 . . CASSLRRGSEKLFF TGTGCCAGCAGCTTAAGGAGAGGTAGTGAAAAACTGTTTTTT
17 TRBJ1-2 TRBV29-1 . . CSVVGGANKFVNYGYTF TGCAGCGTTGTCGGGGGTGCGAACAAATTCGTTAACTATGGCTACACCTTC
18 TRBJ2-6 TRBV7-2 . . CASSLRPGSTSGANVLTF TGTGCCAGCAGCTTAAGGCCGGGGTCTACTTCTGGGGCCAACGTCCTGACTTTC
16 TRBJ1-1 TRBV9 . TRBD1 CASSVDPGQLNTEAFF TGTGCCAGCAGCGTAGACCCGGGACAGTTGAACACTGAAGCTTTCTTT
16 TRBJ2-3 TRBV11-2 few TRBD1 CASSLNFGQGLDTQYF TGTGCCAGCAGCTTAAATTTCGGACAGGGGTTAGATACGCAGTATTTT
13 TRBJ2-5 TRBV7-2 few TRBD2 CASSRTSLETQYF TGTGCCAGCAGCAGGACTAGCCTGGAGACCCAGTACTTC
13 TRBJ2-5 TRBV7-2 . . CASSLQGRETQYF TGTGCCAGCAGCTTACAGGGCAGGGAGACCCAGTACTTC
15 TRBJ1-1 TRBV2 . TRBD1 CASSLQGQMNTEAFF TGTGCCAGCAGCCTACAGGGACAGATGAACACTGAAGCTTTCTTT